Shown below are 5 T cell receptor beta chains from a single sample sequenced in a study of T cell changes during pregnancy in multiple sclerosis. TCRdb's copy holds only in-frame clones and misses some; the assay was immunoSEQ multiplex PCR. This table has 55,000 to 95,000 clones, 85% to 95% appearing once. The sample in question was peripheral blood, obtained in the second trimester of pregnancy. These receptors were obtained from a female donor in good health, enrolled as a control in a pregnancy study.

The CDR3 protein is CASSQWDSGSTNEKLFF. The CDR3 region has the DNA TGTGCCAGCAGCCAATGGGACAGCGGCTCAACTAATGAAAAACTGTTTTTT. The V call is TRBV4-2, the J call TRBJ1-4, with 7 bases lining up with TRBD1. Germline values: CDR1 LGHNA, CDR2 YNFKEQ. This CDR3 spans 17 amino acids. Trimming took 2 bases from V and 0 from J; bases not matched to a gene: 6.

This clone was observed once. The CDR3 nucleotides are TGTGCCTGGAGTGTTGTTAGTGGGGAGCTGTTTTTT. As protein: CAWSVVSGELFF. The gene calls are TRBV30 and TRBJ2-2, with D hard to call. Germline V lookup: CDR1 GTSNPN, CDR2 SVGIG (reference sequence). The CDR3 loop spans 12 amino acids. Trimming shortened V by 0 bases and J by 8 bases, and 7 bases separated the two germline ends.

The chain uses TRBV4-3 and TRBJ2-3, with D maybe TRBD2 (5 bases). Trimming removed 0 bases at V and 2 bases at J, with 9 bases between. Germline V lookup: CDR1 LGHNA, CDR2 YSLEER. This CDR3 comprises 15 residues. CDR3 amino acids: CASSQELGLTDTQYF. The CDR3 DNA reads as TGCGCCAGCAGCCAAGAGTTAGGACTCACAGATACGCAGTATTTT.

The genes are TRBV10-3 and TRBJ2-1, with D possibly being TRBD1 (6 bases). In germline, CDR1 is ENHRY, CDR2 SYGVKD. Trimming took off 8 bases at V and 3 bases at J, with 11 bases between the two ends. The CDR3 loop spans 13 amino acids. As DNA, the CDR3 is TGTGCCATCTCGGGGACAAGCTACAATGAGCAGTTCTTC. This gives the protein CAISGTSYNEQFF.

The chain has TRBV7-8 and TRBJ1-5; 8 nucleotides line up with TRBD1. The CDR3 contains 15 residues. Germline V gene sequence: CDR1 SGHVS, CDR2 FQNEAQ. Unmatched junction bases numbered 6, after V lost 2 bases and J lost 6 bases. The CDR3 nucleotides read TGTGCCAGCAGCTTATCAGGGGGCCGGGCTCAGCCCCAGCATTTT. It is translated as CASSLSGGRAQPQHF. Looking up the rest from reference TRBV7-8 and TRBJ1-5 gives the full variable domain: GAGVSQSPRYKVAKRGQDVALRCDPISGHVSLFWYQQALGQGPEFLTYFQNEAQLDKSGLPSDRFFAERPEGSVSTLKIQRTQQEDSAVYLCASSLSGGRAQPQHFGDGTRLSIL.